Listed below are T cell receptor beta chains from one sample, sequenced in a study of technical replicates of blood from a handful of donors. This table comes from immunoSEQ multiplex PCR, and its TCRdb copy is limited to in-frame clones, with some not included. This sample carries 70,000 to 95,000 clones, around 97% of them seen once, and the ten largest clones take roughly 0.3%. Material for sequencing was T cells isolated from PBMCs. These receptors were obtained from a human donor in good health. Both conserved end residues are part of each CDR3. D genes are given only for firm matches. Part of the rows lack a size; the others show once, few, many or a class for expanded clones.

TRBD1,.,TRBV9,TRBJ1-1,CASSVEGTVNTEAFF,TGTGCCAGCAGCGTAGAGGGGACAGTGAACACTGAAGCTTTCTTT
.,.,TRBV13,TRBJ2-2,CASSDWVSNTGELFF,TGTGCCAGCAGCGACTGGGTATCGAACACCGGGGAGCTGTTTTTT
.,once,TRBV6-5,TRBJ1-1,CASSYRGPNTEAFF,TGTGCCAGCAGTTATCGTGGGCCGAACACTGAAGCTTTCTTT
.,.,TRBV9,TRBJ1-2,CASGRALRTTYGYTF,TGTGCCAGCGGCCGCGCCCTAAGGACAACGTATGGCTACACCTTC
TRBD1,.,TRBV6-4,TRBJ2-3,CASSGDREADTQYF,TGTGCCAGCAGCGGGGACAGGGAAGCAGATACGCAGTATTTT
TRBD1,.,TRBV6-6,TRBJ2-7,CASSYGTGASYEQYF,TGTGCCAGCAGTTACGGGACAGGGGCGTCCTACGAGCAGTACTTC
.,.,TRBV27,TRBJ1-1,CASSSAGPLYNTGAFF,TGTGCCAGCAGTTCCGCGGGACCTTTATATAATACTGGAGCTTTCTTT
.,once,TRBV29-1,TRBJ2-2,CSVPTGNTGELFF,TGCAGCGTGCCCACAGGGAACACCGGGGAGCTGTTTTTT
.,.,TRBV19,TRBJ1-4,CASSIRLEGEKLFF,TGTGCCAGTAGTATAAGACTGGAAGGCGAAAAACTGTTTTTT
TRBD1,.,TRBV6-5,TRBJ2-5,CASSYGSTGAGETQYF,TGTGCCAGCAGTTACGGTTCGACAGGGGCTGGCGAGACCCAGTACTTC
TRBD2,.,TRBV7-8,TRBJ2-1,CASSHLLAGYQKTGNEQFF,TGTGCCAGCAGCCACCTACTAGCGGGATACCAAAAGACGGGAAATGAGCAGTTCTTC
TRBD2,.,TRBV7-9,TRBJ2-1,CASSSSGRFYNEQFF,TGTGCCAGCAGCTCTAGCGGGAGGTTCTACAATGAGCAGTTCTTC
.,.,TRBV29-1,TRBJ2-1,CSVGGLSSAISYNEQFF,TGCAGCGTGGGGGGTTTATCGAGCGCGATTTCCTACAATGAGCAGTTCTTC
TRBD1,.,TRBV7-9,TRBJ1-2,CASSPGQGGGSYYTF,TGTGCCAGCAGTCCAGGACAGGGAGGTGGATCTTACTACACCTTC
.,.,TRBV20-1,TRBJ1-1,CTIEVDTEAFF,TGCACGATAGAAGTGGACACTGAAGCTTTCTTT
.,.,TRBV6-6,TRBJ1-3,CASSATEPSGNTIYF,TGTGCCAGCAGCGCGACGGAGCCCTCTGGAAACACCATATATTTT
.,.,TRBV7-2,TRBJ2-7,CASSLSVGGTINEQYF,TGTGCCAGCAGCTTATCGGTAGGGGGAACTATCAACGAGCAGTACTTC
TRBD2,.,TRBV2,TRBJ2-1,CASTLTSGRVNEQFF,TGTGCCAGCACCCTGACTAGCGGTAGAGTAAATGAGCAGTTCTTC
.,.,TRBV6-5,TRBJ2-7,CASRDTSYEQYF,TGTGCCAGCCGAGACACTTCCTACGAGCAGTACTTC
.,.,TRBV27,TRBJ2-5,CASSFRMRETQYF,TGTGCCAGCAGTTTTCGGATGAGGGAGACCCAGTACTTC
.,.,TRBV2,TRBJ2-2,CASSEVEPGELFF,TGTGCCAGCAGTGAGGTAGAACCCGGGGAGCTGTTTTTT
.,once,TRBV2,TRBJ2-1,CASSEHSNNEQFF,TGTGCCAGCAGTGAACATTCAAACAATGAGCAGTTCTTC
.,.,TRBV7-8,TRBJ2-3,CASSLVSGTSTDTQYF,TGTGCCAGCAGCTTAGTGTCAGGGACTAGCACAGATACGCAGTATTTT
.,.,TRBV9,TRBJ1-2,CASSVVAGYGYTF,TGTGCCAGCAGCGTAGTAGCAGGGTATGGCTACACCTTC
.,.,TRBV5-6,TRBJ1-5,CASSWTGNQPQHF,TGTGCCAGCAGCTGGACAGGCAATCAGCCCCAGCATTTT
.,.,TRBV2,TRBJ2-2,CASGQGYNTGELFF,TGTGCCAGCGGTCAGGGTTATAACACCGGGGAGCTGTTTTTT
.,.,TRBV28,TRBJ2-7,CASSLAGAGHEQYF,TGTGCCAGCAGCTTGGCGGGGGCAGGACACGAGCAGTACTTC
.,.,TRBV6-5,TRBJ1-1,CASSYRLYTEAFF,TGTGCCAGCAGTTACCGGTTGTACACTGAAGCTTTCTTT
.,.,TRBV20-1,TRBJ2-5,CSAILKTQYF,TGCAGTGCTATTCTTAAGACCCAGTACTTC
.,few,TRBV10-3,TRBJ2-5,CAIQGEETQYF,TGTGCCATACAGGGTGAAGAGACCCAGTACTTC